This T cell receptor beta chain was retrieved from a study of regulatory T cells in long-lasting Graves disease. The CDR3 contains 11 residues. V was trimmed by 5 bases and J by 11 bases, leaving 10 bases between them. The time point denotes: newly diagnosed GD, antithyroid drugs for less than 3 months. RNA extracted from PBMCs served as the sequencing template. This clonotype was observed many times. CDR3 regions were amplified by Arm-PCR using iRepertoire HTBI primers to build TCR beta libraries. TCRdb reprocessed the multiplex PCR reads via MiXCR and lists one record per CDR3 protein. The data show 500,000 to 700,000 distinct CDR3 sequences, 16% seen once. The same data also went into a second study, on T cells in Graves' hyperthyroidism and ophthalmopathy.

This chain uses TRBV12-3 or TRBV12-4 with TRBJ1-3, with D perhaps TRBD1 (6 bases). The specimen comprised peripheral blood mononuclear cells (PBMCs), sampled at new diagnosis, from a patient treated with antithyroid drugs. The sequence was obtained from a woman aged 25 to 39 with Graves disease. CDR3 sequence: CASSRQVSIYF. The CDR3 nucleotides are TGTGCCAGCAGTCGACAGGTTTCCATATATTTT.